The rows below give T cell receptor beta chains drawn from one sample of a study of cytomegalovirus exposure and HLA in healthy donors. TCRdb's copy holds only in-frame clones and misses some; the assay was immunoSEQ multiplex PCR. This repertoire shows over 95,000 clones, over 75% found once; its top ten account for 2% to 3%. The sample comprised PBMCs. The source is a woman aged 18-30 years in good health and CMV-seronegative. Each CDR3 is given with its conserved first and last residue. A D gene is named only where the DNA matches it firmly. Expanded clones get a size class; other rows say once, few or many, or leave the size out.

d_gene,v_gene,j_gene,abundance,CDR3aa,CDR3nt
TRBD2,TRBV6-1,TRBJ2-3,few,CASSEALAGADTQYF,TGTGCCAGCAGTGAAGCGCTAGCGGGAGCAGATACGCAGTATTTT
TRBD2,TRBV4-3,TRBJ2-5,-,CASSQERGGAGGWRETQYF,TGCGCCAGCAGCCAAGAACGGGGCGGAGCGGGGGGGTGGCGGGAGACCCAGTACTTC
-,TRBV12-5,TRBJ1-1,once,CASGLASGTEAFF,TGTGCTAGTGGACTCGCCTCGGGGACTGAAGCTTTCTTT
-,TRBV14,TRBJ2-3,-,CASRKGEGVRADTQYF,TGTGCCAGCAGAAAGGGTGAGGGAGTCCGTGCGGATACGCAGTATTTT
TRBD1,TRBV7-2,TRBJ1-1,once,CASSLVYRGRELNTEAFF,TGTGCCAGCAGCTTAGTGTACAGGGGGCGAGAATTGAACACTGAAGCTTTCTTT
-,TRBV19,TRBJ1-1,-,CASSMGNRDTEAFF,TGTGCCAGTAGTATGGGGAACAGGGACACTGAAGCTTTCTTT
-,TRBV2,TRBJ1-3,-,CASSEWQASGNTIYF,TGTGCCAGCAGTGAATGGCAGGCCTCTGGAAACACCATATATTTT
TRBD1,TRBV18,TRBJ1-4,-,CASSLPGQRNEKLFF,TGTGCCAGCTCACTTCCGGGACAGAGAAATGAAAAACTGTTTTTT
TRBD1,TRBV7-9,TRBJ1-6,few,CASSSLGQLNSPLHF,TGTGCCAGCAGCTCACTGGGACAGCTTAATTCACCCCTCCACTTT
-,TRBV6-1,TRBJ1-1,-,CASSEVRDTEAFF,TGTGCCAGCAGTGAAGTCCGGGACACTGAAGCTTTCTTT
-,TRBV6-6,TRBJ2-6,few,CASSYSSTGANVLTF,TGTGCCAGCAGTTACAGTAGCACTGGGGCCAACGTCCTGACTTTC
TRBD1,TRBV5-6,TRBJ2-2,-,CASSPTGQGATGELFF,TGTGCCAGCAGCCCCACCGGACAGGGGGCCACCGGGGAGCTGTTTTTT
-,TRBV4-2,TRBJ1-1,-,CASSQGPGTTEAFF,TGTGCCAGCAGCCAGGGCCCCGGAACCACTGAAGCTTTCTTT
-,TRBV6-5,TRBJ2-7,few,CASSYPNSPEQYF,TGTGCCAGCAGTTACCCCAATTCCCCCGAGCAGTACTTC
TRBD2,TRBV18,TRBJ2-5,-,CASSQRTSGQETQYF,TGTGCCAGCTCACAGAGGACTAGCGGACAAGAGACCCAGTACTTC
TRBD1,TRBV30,TRBJ1-4,-,CAWSSGGSNEKLFF,TGTGCCTGGAGTTCAGGGGGATCTAATGAAAAACTGTTTTTT
TRBD1,TRBV9,TRBJ1-4,-,CASSKGQVGANEKLFF,TGTGCCAGCAGCAAAGGACAGGTGGGGGCTAATGAAAAACTGTTTTTT
-,TRBV2,TRBJ1-1,-,CASSDKRGNTEAFF,TGTGCCAGCAGTGATAAAAGGGGGAACACTGAAGCTTTCTTT
TRBD1,TRBV2,TRBJ1-1,-,CASSRQGRVTEAFF,TGTGCCAGCAGCAGACAGGGACGGGTCACTGAAGCTTTCTTT
-,TRBV5-1,TRBJ1-1,-,CASSLRGRTEAFF,TGCGCCAGCAGCTTGCGGGGGAGAACTGAAGCTTTCTTT
-,TRBV6-5,TRBJ1-6,few,CASRAAGGSPLHF,TGTGCCAGCAGAGCGGCGGGAGGATCACCCCTCCACTTT
TRBD1,TRBV6-4,TRBJ2-3,few,CASSEGTGGTDTQYF,TGTGCCAGCAGTGAAGGGACAGGGGGCACAGATACGCAGTATTTT
-,TRBV27,TRBJ2-5,-,CASRKTGQETQYF,TGTGCCAGCAGGAAGACAGGTCAAGAGACCCAGTACTTC
TRBD1,TRBV5-1,TRBJ2-7,-,CASSLEVKTGPSYEQYF,TGCGCCAGCAGCTTGGAAGTTAAGACAGGGCCCTCCTACGAGCAGTACTTC
TRBD1,TRBV27,TRBJ2-3,-,CASSPGTGHTDTQYF,TGTGCCAGCAGTCCCGGGACAGGTCACACAGATACGCAGTATTTT
-,TRBV2,TRBJ2-7,-,CASVSGASYEQYF,TGTGCCAGCGTATCGGGAGCCTCCTACGAGCAGTACTTC
TRBD1,TRBV18,TRBJ1-4,-,CASSPRQGTTTNEKLFF,TGTGCCAGCTCACCACGACAGGGAACGACAACTAATGAAAAACTGTTTTTT
-,TRBV11-2,TRBJ2-4,-,CASSLSPENIQYF,TGTGCCAGCAGCTTAAGTCCAGAAAACATTCAGTACTTC
-,TRBV27,TRBJ1-4,-,CASSSDTTNEKLFF,TGTGCCAGCAGTTCCGACACCACTAATGAAAAACTGTTTTTT
-,TRBV28,TRBJ1-5,-,CASSYLDLAAQHF,TGTGCCAGCAGTTACCTGGACCTAGCGGCCCAGCATTTT
-,TRBV6-5,TRBJ1-5,-,CASSSGGSRGNQPQHF,TGTGCCAGCAGTTCCGGTGGTTCACGGGGTAATCAGCCCCAGCATTTT
-,TRBV11-2,TRBJ1-4,-,CASKPIRLDEKLFF,TGTGCCAGCAAACCAATCAGGCTTGATGAAAAACTGTTTTTT
TRBD2,TRBV5-1,TRBJ2-7,-,CASSFVGLAGALDSYEQYF,TGCGCCAGCAGCTTCGTCGGATTAGCGGGAGCCCTCGACTCCTACGAGCAGTACTTC
-,TRBV19,TRBJ2-2,-,CASSRQVLWNPGELFF,TGTGCCAGTAGTAGACAGGTCCTTTGGAACCCCGGGGAGCTGTTTTTT
-,TRBV5-1,TRBJ2-3,-,CASSPLGDTQYF,TGCGCCAGCAGCCCGCTCGGGGATACGCAGTATTTT
TRBD2,TRBV2,TRBJ2-3,-,CASSLAGVADTQYF,TGTGCCAGCAGTCTAGCGGGAGTAGCAGATACGCAGTATTTT
-,TRBV5-8,TRBJ1-1,-,CASSLAGPNTEAFF,TGTGCCAGCAGCTTGGCAGGCCCGAACACTGAAGCTTTCTTT
-,TRBV5-8,TRBJ2-5,-,CASSLGGPRETQYF,TGTGCCAGCAGCTTGGGGGGGCCTCGGGAGACCCAGTACTTC
-,TRBV5-1,TRBJ2-3,-,CASSLEPSSAGTQYF,TGCGCCAGCAGCTTGGAACCTAGCTCTGCGGGTACGCAGTATTTT
TRBD1,TRBV18,TRBJ1-5,-,CASSRDRVNQPQHF,TGTGCCAGCTCACGGGACAGGGTCAATCAGCCCCAGCATTTT
-,TRBV7-9,TRBJ1-1,-,CASSLGLRVKEDTEAFF,TGTGCCAGCAGCTTGGGACTCAGGGTCAAGGAGGACACTGAAGCTTTCTTT
-,TRBV19,TRBJ2-7,-,CASSTADYLLSYEQYF,TGTGCCAGTAGTACTGCGGACTACCTACTTTCCTACGAGCAGTACTTC
-,TRBV27,TRBJ1-2,-,CASSQIQGIYGYTF,TGTGCCAGCAGTCAAATTCAGGGGATCTATGGCTACACCTTC
-,TRBV6-5,TRBJ2-7,-,CASSYFVTRMSEQYF,TGTGCCAGCAGTTACTTTGTGACTAGAATGAGTGAGCAGTACTTC
TRBD1,TRBV29-1,TRBJ2-1,-,CSATTGAAYNEQFF,TGCAGCGCCACGACAGGGGCTGCCTACAATGAGCAGTTCTTC
-,TRBV7-6,TRBJ1-5,-,CASSLDINQPQHF,TGTGCCAGCAGCTTAGATATAAATCAGCCCCAGCATTTT